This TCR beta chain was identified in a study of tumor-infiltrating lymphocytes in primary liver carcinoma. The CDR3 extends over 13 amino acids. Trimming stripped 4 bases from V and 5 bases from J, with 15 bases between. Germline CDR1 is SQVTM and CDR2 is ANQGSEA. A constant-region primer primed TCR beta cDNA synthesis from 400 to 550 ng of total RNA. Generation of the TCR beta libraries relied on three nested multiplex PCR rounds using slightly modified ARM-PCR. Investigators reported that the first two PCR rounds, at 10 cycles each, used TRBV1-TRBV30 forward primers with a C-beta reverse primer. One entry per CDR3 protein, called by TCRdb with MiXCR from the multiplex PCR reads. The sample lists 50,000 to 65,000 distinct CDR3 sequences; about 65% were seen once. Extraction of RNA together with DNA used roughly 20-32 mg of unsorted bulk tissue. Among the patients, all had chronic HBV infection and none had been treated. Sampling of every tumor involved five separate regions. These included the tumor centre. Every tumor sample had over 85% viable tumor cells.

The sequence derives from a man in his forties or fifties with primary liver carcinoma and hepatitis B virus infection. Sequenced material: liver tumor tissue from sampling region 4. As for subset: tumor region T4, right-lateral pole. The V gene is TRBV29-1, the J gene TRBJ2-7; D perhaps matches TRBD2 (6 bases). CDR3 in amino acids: CSVVQGGAHEQYF. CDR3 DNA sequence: TGCAGCGTTGTTCAGGGCGGGGCCCACGAGCAGTACTTC.